This entry lists 2 T cell receptor beta chains sequenced from one sample in a study of cytomegalovirus exposure and HLA in healthy donors. Sequenced by immunoSEQ multiplex PCR; TCRdb stores in-frame clones only, minus some. In the table there are about 360,000 clones, approximately 90% of which are singletons. Sequencing was done on a sample of PBMCs. Receptor source: a woman under 30 in good health and CMV-seronegative.

The chain employs TRBV27 and TRBJ2-3; TRBD1 aligns across 8 bases. CDR1 and CDR2 from the germline V gene are MNHEY and SMNVEV (reference sequence). The CDR3 is 17 amino acids. Trimming at V came to 3 bases and at J to 2 bases, leaving 10 bases not matched to a gene. CDR3 DNA sequence: TGTGCCAGCAGTTTCCCCCTCTACAGGGGGAACACAGATACGCAGTATTTT. This gives the protein CASSFPLYRGNTDTQYF.

V and J are TRBV27 and TRBJ1-1, with D tentatively TRBD1 (5 bases). The CDR3 length is 13 residues. The V end was cut by 3 bases, the J end by 1 base, with 6 bases between. Germline V gene lookup returns CDR1 MNHEY and CDR2 SMNVEV (reference sequence). This chain's CDR3 is CASSLTANTEAFF. CDR3 DNA sequence: TGTGCCAGCAGTTTGACAGCGAACACTGAAGCTTTCTTT.